This section outlines one T cell receptor beta chain sequence together with its context. The repertoire was sequenced with immunoSEQ multiplex PCR; TCRdb's copy has only in-frame clones and lacks some. The table includes around 210,000 clones, about 84% detected once. The entry originates in a study of blood T cell repertoires in COVID-19. In the study overall: T cells, B-cell-depleted T cells, or PBMCs supplied cDNA or gDNA.

The sequenced sample consisted of peripheral blood. This receptor was identified in a woman over 75 with COVID-19, enrolled during active disease.

CDR3 protein: CASSFGQGRPQHF. The CDR3 nucleotides are TGTGCCAGCAGTTTTGGACAGGGCAGGCCCCAGCATTTT. This chain uses TRBV27 with TRBJ1-5; 8 positions agree with TRBD1. After removal of 3 bases from V and 9 bases from J, the junction contained 4 bases not matched to a gene. The CDR3 runs to 13 residues. Germline-derived CDR1 and CDR2 are MNHEY and SMNVEV (reference sequence).